This T cell receptor (beta chain) appears in the sequencing data of a study of blood T cell repertoires in COVID-19. The overall study: T cells, B-cell-depleted T cells, or PBMCs provided the cDNA or gDNA that served as material.

TCRdb keeps only in-frame clones here, not all; method: immunoSEQ multiplex PCR. The sample contains about 88,000 clones, approximately 90% of which appear only once. Losses at the gene ends were 2 bases for V and 4 bases for J; bases not matched to a gene: 6. Germline V gene lookup returns CDR1 SGDLS and CDR2 YYNGEE. This CDR3 region has 15 residues. The clonotype comes from a woman aged 80 or over with acute or convalescent COVID-19. The sequencing sample was made of peripheral blood. V and J are TRBV9 and TRBJ1-2, with 9 bases matching TRBD1. The CDR3 loop reads CASSVTGGAVYGYTF. The DNA for the CDR3 is TGTGCCAGCAGCGTTACAGGGGGCGCAGTCTATGGCTACACCTTC.